This passage covers 9 T cell receptor beta chains from one sample sequenced in a study of OX40 agonist ivuxolimab in advanced cancers. Sequencing used immunoSEQ multiplex PCR; TCRdb keeps in-frame clones, though not all of them. Of over 100,000 clones in the sample, around 95% were seen once. The source material was CD4+ or CD8+ T cells sorted from blood, sampled in a trial of the OX40 agonist ivuxolimab. The receptors stem from an adult with an advanced solid tumor such as melanoma, head and neck, liver or kidney cancer.

The rearrangement joins TRBV5-1 to TRBJ2-3; 11 bases align to TRBD1. The germline gives CDR1 SGHRS, CDR2 YFSETQ. The junction had 6 bases not matched to a gene; V was cut back by 4 bases and J by 5 bases. The CDR3 has 15 amino acids. As DNA, the CDR3 is TGCGCCAGCAGCCCGGGGGACAGGGGGATAGATACGCAGTATTTT. It is translated as CASSPGDRGIDTQYF.

The rearrangement uses TRBV19 and TRBJ1-1, with D hard to call. Germline V gene data show CDR1 as LNHDA and CDR2 as SQIVND (reference sequence). V shed 3 bases and J shed 6 bases, with 14 bases lying between them. This CDR3 has 14 amino acids. The CDR3 is CASSIGPPRAEAFF. CDR3 DNA: TGTGCCAGTAGTATCGGACCCCCAAGAGCTGAAGCTTTCTTT. Full variable domain (outside the CDR3, taken from reference TRBV19 and TRBJ1-1): DGGITQSPKYLFRKEGQNVTLSCEQNLNHDAMYWYRQDPGQGLRLIYYSQIVNDFQKGDIAEGYSVSREKKESFPLTVTSAQKNPTAFYLCASSIGPPRAEAFFGQGTRLTVV.

This chain joins TRBV14 and TRBJ1-1; no definite D call. V was trimmed by 3 bases and J by 4 bases, leaving 15 bases between them. The CDR3 loop spans 15 amino acids. Germline loops: CDR1 SGHDN, CDR2 FVKESK. The CDR3 reads CASSQNRGTITEAFF. CDR3 in DNA: TGTGCCAGCAGCCAGAACCGGGGTACAATCACTGAAGCTTTCTTT.

The chain uses TRBV7-9 and TRBJ2-5; D is ambiguous. In germline, CDR1 is SEHNR, CDR2 FQNEAQ (reference sequence). The CDR3 runs 12 residues. V was clipped by 1 base and J by 4 bases, with 4 bases between them. The CDR3 nucleotides are TGTGCCAGCAGCTTAGTTAGAGAGACCCAGTACTTC. Residues: CASSLVRETQYF.

V and J are TRBV10-3 and TRBJ1-4, with D tentatively TRBD1 (5 bases). The germline V and J ends were trimmed by 3 bases and 8 bases, with 10 bases remaining between them. Germline V gene lookup returns CDR1 ENHRY and CDR2 SYGVKD. This CDR3 region has 13 residues. The CDR3 coding sequence is TGTGCCATCAGTGAAGGGACGCGGGAAAAACTGTTTTTT. It encodes CAISEGTREKLFF.

This chain connects TRBV20-1 to TRBJ2-3; D is unclear. The V end lost 3 bases, the J end lost 6 bases, and 4 bases lay between the germline ends. CDR1 is DFQATT and CDR2 is SNEGSKA in the germline V gene (reference sequence). This CDR3 has 10 amino acids. CDR3 bases: TGCAGTGCTAGTTACGATACGCAGTATTTT. It codes for CSASYDTQYF.

J is TRBJ1-5 and V is TRBV28; 8 nucleotides agree with TRBD1. The CDR3 is 17 residues long. J lost 4 bases, V lost 3 bases, and 11 bases had no gene match. The germline CDR1 and CDR2 sequences are MDHEN and SYDVKM. The CDR3 region has the DNA TGTGCCAGCAGTTTGGAGACAGGGGAGTTTCGAAATCAGCCCCAGCATTTT. This codes for CASSLETGEFRNQPQHF.

CDR3 region: CASSSTGTAGELFF. As DNA, the CDR3 is TGTGCCAGCAGCTCAACAGGGACGGCCGGGGAGCTGTTTTTT. The chain employs TRBV9 and TRBJ2-2; weak D call: TRBD1 (6 bases). Germline V gives CDR1 SGDLS, CDR2 YYNGEE. The CDR3 totals 14 residues. V was trimmed by 4 bases and J by 6 bases, leaving 13 bases between them.

The chain carries TRBV6-6 and TRBJ2-3, with D possibly TRBD1 on 5 matching bases. The germline V and J ends were trimmed by 6 bases and 0 bases, with 7 bases remaining between them. The CDR3 spans 13 residues. Germline values: CDR1 MNHNY, CDR2 SVGAGI (reference sequence). CDR3 sequence (DNA): TGTGCCAGCAGGACAGATAGCACAGATACGCAGTATTTT. Amino acids: CASRTDSTDTQYF.